This TCR beta chain was identified in a study of cytomegalovirus exposure and HLA in healthy donors. Findings of the study overall: In vitro checks showed that a few CMV-associated chains really do target CMV antigens.

The CDR3 loop spans 14 amino acids. The ends were cut back, 2 bases at V and 9 bases at J, with 14 bases in the middle. Germline V gives CDR1 ENHRY, CDR2 SYGVKD. With respect to this clone: Its cognate antigen is unknown.

Produced via immunoSEQ multiplex PCR; TCRdb's table is partial and in-frame only. The sample contains 95,000 to 120,000 clones, 90% to 96% of which appear only once. Specimen: PBMCs. The TCR comes from a woman under 30 in good health and CMV-seronegative. The chain has TRBV10-3 and TRBJ2-1, with D possibly TRBD2 on 6 matching bases. The DNA of the CDR3 is TGTGCCATCAGTGAGGCCCGGGGGATCGGTGAGCAGTTCTTC. This translates into CAISEARGIGEQFF.